Given below is one T cell receptor beta chain in context. These data come from a study of blood T cells in healthy people across ages. The second PCR ran roughly 7 to 12 cycles with a sample-barcoded 5' primer and J-beta primers. TCRdb ran MiXCR on the 5' RACE reads and lists one entry per CDR3 protein. The table lists hundreds of thousands of distinct CDR3 sequences, less than 35% of them singletons. This clonotype was obtained from a woman of 80 years or more in good health. The sample was blood.

Here the CDR3 reads CASSFGSPRTDVQYF. The DNA for the CDR3 is TGTGCCAGCAGTTTCGGCAGCCCTAGAACAGATGTGCAGTATTTT. This sequence joins TRBV12-3 or TRBV12-4 and TRBJ2-3; D uncertain. The V end was cut by 3 bases, the J end by 11 bases, with 21 bases between. The CDR3 has 15 residues.